Below, 20 T cell receptor beta chains from the same sample are listed, as sequenced in a study of OX40 agonist ivuxolimab in advanced cancers. The data were produced by immunoSEQ multiplex PCR, yet TCRdb's version contains in-frame clones alone and is incomplete. Counted here are tens of thousands of clones, over 70% occurring once; the ten biggest clones make up roughly 4.6%. The source material was CD4+ or CD8+ T cells sorted from blood, sampled in a trial of the OX40 agonist ivuxolimab. The receptors stem from an adult with an advanced solid tumor such as melanoma, head and neck, liver or kidney cancer.

The chain links TRBV5-1 to TRBJ2-6, with D maybe TRBD1 (5 bases). This CDR3 comprises 15 residues. Germline loops: CDR1 SGHRS, CDR2 YFSETQ. Trimming stripped 7 bases from V and 4 bases from J, with 15 bases between. The CDR3 protein is CASGATSPGANVLTF. The CDR3 nucleotides are TGCGCCAGCGGGGCGACATCTCCCGGGGCCAACGTCCTGACTTTC.

The genes are TRBV11-3 and TRBJ2-1, with D possibly being TRBD1 or TRBD2 (6 bases each). Deletions cut 1 base from V and 3 bases from J, with 10 bases between. CDR3 length: 15 amino acids. The germline CDR1 and CDR2 sequences are SGHNT and YENEEA. CDR3 amino acids: CASSLVGGLYNEQFF. The CDR3, as DNA: TGTGCCAGCAGCTTAGTCGGGGGCCTCTACAATGAGCAGTTCTTC.

This clone showed up just once. The chain is built from TRBV15 and TRBJ2-2, with D unclear. In germline, CDR1 is LNHNV, CDR2 YYDKDF (reference sequence). Trimming removed 0 bases from V and 6 bases from J, with 11 bases in between. The length of the CDR3 is 15 residues. CDR3 sequence (DNA): TGTGCCACCAGCAGAGATAACAGCCACCCCGGGGAGCTGTTTTTT. It encodes CATSRDNSHPGELFF.

This clone was seen once. This chain uses TRBV7-2 with TRBJ2-2; D is undetermined. This CDR3 spans 13 amino acids. V was shortened by 5 bases and J by 5 bases, with 9 bases between the two germline ends. The germline CDR1 and CDR2 sequences are SGHTA and FQGNSA. CDR3 DNA: TGTGCCAGCAGCCCTCTAATGACCGGGGAGCTGTTTTTT. Its protein product is CASSPLMTGELFF.

The chain uses TRBV19 and TRBJ2-2, with 9 bases lining up with TRBD2. The ends lost 1 base at V and 4 bases at J; junction bases unmatched: 4. Germline CDR1 and CDR2: LNHDA and SQIVND (reference sequence). The CDR3 totals 16 residues. The DNA for the CDR3 is TGTGCCAGTAGTATAGTTAGCGGGGGCCGCACCGGGGAGCTGTTTTTT. Protein sequence: CASSIVSGGRTGELFF.

This rearrangement joins TRBV7-9 to TRBJ2-7, with a tentative D call TRBD2 (5 bases). The CDR3 is made up of 16 amino acids. The germline V gene encodes CDR1 SEHNR and CDR2 FQNEAQ (reference sequence). The V and J ends lost 2 bases and 7 bases respectively, with 21 bases between them. The chain's CDR3 is CASSLPYREGDSEQYF. The DNA of the CDR3 is TGTGCCAGCAGCTTACCCTACAGAGAGGGAGACTCGGAGCAGTACTTC.

V and J are TRBV7-9 and TRBJ2-3, with 7 positions matching TRBD2. This CDR3 is built from 14 residues. V lost 0 bases, J lost 4 bases, and 1 base stayed unmatched. The germline gives CDR1 SEHNR, CDR2 FQNEAQ (reference sequence). This CDR3 is CASSLAGGSDTQYF. The CDR3 bases are TGTGCCAGCAGCTTAGCGGGAGGGTCAGATACGCAGTATTTT.

The rearrangement uses TRBV7-2 and TRBJ2-7; TRBD1 aligns across 11 bases. Germline CDR1 and CDR2: SGHTA and FQGNSA. J was trimmed by 3 bases and V by 0 bases; bases with no gene match: 1. The CDR3 sequence is 15 residues long. This chain's CDR3 is CASSLAGTGGYEQYF. The CDR3 coding sequence is TGTGCCAGCAGCTTAGCCGGGACAGGGGGCTACGAGCAGTACTTC.

The chain recombines TRBV7-9 with TRBJ1-1; the D gene is possibly TRBD1 (6 bases). Germline V gene sequence: CDR1 SEHNR, CDR2 FQNEAQ (reference sequence). The CDR3 is 13 amino acids. V lost 6 bases to trimming and J lost 4 bases, with 12 bases between them. The CDR3 reads CASRDEGGTEAFF. The CDR3 DNA reads as TGTGCCAGCAGAGACGAGGGGGGCACTGAAGCTTTCTTT. Drawing the rest from reference TRBV7-9 and TRBJ1-1, the complete variable domain is DTGVSQNPRHKITKRGQNVTFRCDPISEHNRLYWYRQTLGQGPEFLTYFQNEAQLEKSRLLSDRFSAERPKGSFSTLEIQRTEQGDSAMYLCASRDEGGTEAFFGQGTRLTVV.

The chain employs TRBV7-2 and TRBJ2-3; TRBD2 agrees at 8 bases. Germline lookup yields CDR1 SGHTA and CDR2 FQGNSA. The CDR3 loop spans 16 amino acids. V shed 2 bases and J 2 bases; nucleotides not matched to a gene: 6. The CDR3 nucleotides read TGTGCCAGCAGCTTATACGAGCGGGAGACCACAGATACGCAGTATTTT. The encoded protein is CASSLYERETTDTQYF.

V and J are TRBV6-5 and TRBJ2-3, with D uncertain. The CDR3 covers 13 residues. V was shortened by 2 bases and J by 1 base, with 4 bases between the two germline ends. CDR1 and CDR2 from the germline V gene are MNHEY and SVGAGI. The CDR3 DNA reads as TGTGCCAGCAGTTACCAGGGCACAGATACGCAGTATTTT. This translates into CASSYQGTDTQYF.

This chain uses TRBV7-9 with TRBJ2-7; D is perhaps TRBD1 (7 bases). Germline values: CDR1 SEHNR, CDR2 FQNEAQ (reference sequence). The V end lost 11 bases, the J end lost 3 bases, and 14 bases lay between the germline ends. The CDR3 is 12 amino acids. The CDR3 loop reads CAGGAGGYEQYF. The CDR3 region has the DNA TGTGCCGGCGGGGCAGGGGGCTACGAGCAGTACTTC.

This clone is classed as medium-sized. This chain connects TRBV5-1 to TRBJ1-2; D ambiguous. The CDR3 loop spans 12 amino acids. In germline, CDR1 is SGHRS, CDR2 YFSETQ. The V gene lost 0 bases and the J gene lost 2 bases, with 2 bases spanning the gap. The CDR3 DNA follows: TGCGCCAGCAGCTTGGTAAACTATGGCTACACCTTC. Protein: CASSLVNYGYTF.

This clone occurred once. CDR3 in amino acids: CASSVGQGGGGNTIYF. Here the CDR3 DNA reads TGTGCCAGCAGCGTAGGACAGGGTGGAGGTGGAAACACCATATATTTT. This chain connects TRBV7-6 to TRBJ1-3; 8 positions match TRBD1. The germline gives CDR1 SGHVS, CDR2 FNYEAQ. The CDR3 totals 16 residues. Trimming removed 5 bases from V and 3 bases from J; junction bases left unmatched: 9.

The CDR3 coding sequence is TGTGCCACCGTGGAGGGGGGAGCTAACTATGGCTACACCTTC. It yields the protein CATVEGGANYGYTF. V and J are TRBV5-6 and TRBJ1-2, with D possibly TRBD1 on 6 matching bases. V lost 9 bases and J 0 bases, leaving 15 bases between the germline ends. The CDR3 consists of 14 residues. Per the germline V gene, CDR1 is SGHDT and CDR2 is YYEEEE. The full variable domain, with the rest looked up from reference TRBV5-6 and TRBJ1-2, is DAGVTQSPTHLIKTRGQQVTLRCSPKSGHDTVSWYQQALGQGPQFIFQYYEEEERQRGNFPDRFSGHQFPNYSSELNVNALLLGDSALYLCATVEGGANYGYTFGSGTRLTVV.

The V and J genes are TRBV5-1 and TRBJ1-4; D is unresolved. Trimming took off 0 bases at V and 8 bases at J, with 11 bases between the two ends. Germline CDR1 is SGHRS and CDR2 is YFSETQ. The CDR3 extends over 14 amino acids. The CDR3 sequence is CASSLGTQGEKLFF. The CDR3 region has the DNA TGCGCCAGCAGCTTGGGGACCCAAGGGGAAAAACTGTTTTTT.

This sequence joins TRBV4-2 and TRBJ1-5; D unresolved. This CDR3 has 14 residues. The ends were cut back, 2 bases at V and 0 bases at J, with 5 bases in the middle. CDR1 and CDR2 from the germline V gene are LGHNA and YNFKEQ. DNA for the CDR3: TGTGCCAGCAGCCAATCCTATAGCAATCAGCCCCAGCATTTT. It is translated as CASSQSYSNQPQHF.

This chain joins TRBV19 and TRBJ1-6; TRBD1 might be the D (6 bases). CDR1 and CDR2 from the germline V gene are LNHDA and SQIVND (reference sequence). This CDR3 is built from 13 residues. Trimming removed 5 bases from V and 11 bases from J, with 13 bases in between. The DNA of the CDR3 is TGTGCCAGTAGTCCCGGACAGAACGCACCCCTCCACTTT. Translation: CASSPGQNAPLHF.

This chain links TRBV21-1 with TRBJ2-5; the table calls TRBD2, which could not be checked here. TRBV21-1 is an annotated pseudogene. The CDR3 runs to 15 residues. Here the CDR3 DNA reads TGTGCCAGCAGCAAGGGGACTACCTCGGGGGAGACCCAGTACTTC. This encodes CASSKGTTSGETQYF.

J is TRBJ2-4 and V is TRBV4-1; D might be TRBD1 (6 bases). There are 13 residues in the CDR3. Per germline, CDR1 MGHRA and CDR2 YSYEKL. Deletions cut 6 bases from V and 5 bases from J, with 11 bases between. The CDR3, as DNA: TGCGCCAGCAGTCAGGACAGAGAAAACATTCAGTACTTC. This codes for CASSQDRENIQYF.